This T cell receptor beta chain is drawn from a study of vaccination effects on CD4 cells after COVID-19. The repertoire was sequenced with immunoSEQ multiplex PCR; TCRdb's copy has only in-frame clones and lacks some. Seen here are 50,000 or so clones, approximately 79% observed once, and the top ten hold 2% to 3%. The V end lost 2 bases, the J end lost 2 bases, and 9 bases lay between the germline ends. The CDR3 length is 14 residues. The germline CDR1 and CDR2 sequences are MNHEY and SMNVEV (reference sequence). Expansion with viral peptide pools was applied to antigen-specific CD4+ T cells by the ViraFEST assay prior to sequencing. When around nine days of culture had elapsed, CD4+ T cells were isolated. This clone occurred once. The target antigen is unknown.

V is TRBV27 and J is TRBJ1-2; D gene unclear. This TCR derives from a human donor who received a COVID-19 vaccine. Source: CD4+ T cells from PBMCs cultured with HCoV-229E spike peptides, taken before COVID-19 vaccination. CDR3 sequence: CASSLTHENYGYTF. CDR3 nucleotides: TGTGCCAGCAGTTTAACCCATGAGAACTATGGCTACACCTTC.